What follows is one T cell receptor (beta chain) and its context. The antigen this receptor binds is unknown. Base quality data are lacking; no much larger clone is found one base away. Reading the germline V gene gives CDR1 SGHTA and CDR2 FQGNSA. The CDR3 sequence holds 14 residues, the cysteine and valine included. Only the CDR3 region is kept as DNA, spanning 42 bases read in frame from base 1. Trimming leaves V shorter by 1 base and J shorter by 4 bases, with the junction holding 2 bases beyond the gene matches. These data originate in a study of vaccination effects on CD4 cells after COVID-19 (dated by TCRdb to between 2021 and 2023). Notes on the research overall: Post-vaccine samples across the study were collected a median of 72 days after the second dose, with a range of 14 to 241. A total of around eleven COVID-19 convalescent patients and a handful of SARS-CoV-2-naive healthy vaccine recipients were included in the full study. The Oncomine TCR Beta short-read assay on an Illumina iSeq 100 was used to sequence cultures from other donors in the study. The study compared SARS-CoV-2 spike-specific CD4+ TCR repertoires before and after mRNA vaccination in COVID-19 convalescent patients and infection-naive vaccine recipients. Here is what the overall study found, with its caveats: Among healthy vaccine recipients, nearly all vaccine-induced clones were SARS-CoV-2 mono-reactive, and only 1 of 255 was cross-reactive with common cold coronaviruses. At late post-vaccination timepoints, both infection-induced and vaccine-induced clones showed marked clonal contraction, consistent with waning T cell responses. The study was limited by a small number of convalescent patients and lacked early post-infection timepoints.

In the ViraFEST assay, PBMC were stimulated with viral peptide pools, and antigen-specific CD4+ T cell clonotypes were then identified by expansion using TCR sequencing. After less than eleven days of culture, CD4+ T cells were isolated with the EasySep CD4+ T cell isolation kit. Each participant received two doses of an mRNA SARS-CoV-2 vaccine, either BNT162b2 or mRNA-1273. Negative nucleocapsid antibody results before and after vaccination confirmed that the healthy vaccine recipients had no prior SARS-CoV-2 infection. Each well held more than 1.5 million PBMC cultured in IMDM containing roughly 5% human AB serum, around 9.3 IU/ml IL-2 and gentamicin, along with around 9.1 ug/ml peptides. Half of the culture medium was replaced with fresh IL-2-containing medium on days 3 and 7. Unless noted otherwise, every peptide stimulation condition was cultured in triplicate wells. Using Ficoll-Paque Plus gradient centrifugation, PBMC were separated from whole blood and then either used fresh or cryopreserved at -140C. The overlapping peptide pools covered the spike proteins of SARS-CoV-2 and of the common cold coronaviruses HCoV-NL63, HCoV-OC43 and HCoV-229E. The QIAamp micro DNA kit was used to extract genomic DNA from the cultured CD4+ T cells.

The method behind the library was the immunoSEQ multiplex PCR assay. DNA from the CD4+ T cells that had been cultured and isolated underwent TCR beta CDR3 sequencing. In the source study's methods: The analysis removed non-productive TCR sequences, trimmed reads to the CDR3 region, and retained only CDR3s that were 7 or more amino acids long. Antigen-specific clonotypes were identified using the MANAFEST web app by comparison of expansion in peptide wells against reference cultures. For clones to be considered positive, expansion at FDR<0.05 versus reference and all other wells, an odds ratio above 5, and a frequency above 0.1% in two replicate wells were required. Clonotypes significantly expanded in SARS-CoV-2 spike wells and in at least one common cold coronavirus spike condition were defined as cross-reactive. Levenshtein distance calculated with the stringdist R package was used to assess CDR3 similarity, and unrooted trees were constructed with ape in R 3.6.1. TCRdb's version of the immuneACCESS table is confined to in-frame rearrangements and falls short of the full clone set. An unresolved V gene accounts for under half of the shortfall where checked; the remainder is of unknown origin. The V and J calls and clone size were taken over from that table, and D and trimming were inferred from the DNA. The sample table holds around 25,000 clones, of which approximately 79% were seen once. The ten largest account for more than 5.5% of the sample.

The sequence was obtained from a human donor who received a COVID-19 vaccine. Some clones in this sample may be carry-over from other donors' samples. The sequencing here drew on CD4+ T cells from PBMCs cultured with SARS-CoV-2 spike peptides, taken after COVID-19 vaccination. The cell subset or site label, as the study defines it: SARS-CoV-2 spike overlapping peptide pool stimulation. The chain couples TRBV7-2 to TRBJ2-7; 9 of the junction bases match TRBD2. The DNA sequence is TGTGCCAGCAGCTTAGGCGGGGGGGCATACGAGCAGTACGTC. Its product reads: CASSLGGGAYEQYV.